Below, 5 T cell receptor beta chains from the same sample are listed, as sequenced in a study of cytomegalovirus exposure and HLA in healthy donors. Data came from immunoSEQ multiplex PCR; TCRdb stores just in-frame clones and leaves some out. The table includes more than 90,000 clones, more than 75% detected once. The sample comprised PBMCs. All receptors come from a man aged 18 to 30 in good health and CMV-seronegative.

The chain joins TRBV5-4 to TRBJ2-1; the D gene is possibly TRBD1 (6 bases). Trimming shortened V by 5 bases and J by 3 bases, and 15 bases separated the two germline ends. Per germline, CDR1 SGHNT and CDR2 YYREEE (reference sequence). The CDR3 length is 15 residues. CDR3 sequence reads: CASSRQATSYNEQFF. The DNA of the CDR3 is TGTGCCAGCAGTCGACAGGCGACCAGCTACAATGAGCAGTTCTTC.

This clone was observed a few times. The CDR3 coding sequence is TGTGCCAGCAGCTCTGAGGGGGCCTACGAGCAGTACTTC. Translated: CASSSEGAYEQYF. This chain joins TRBV7-9 and TRBJ2-7, with TRBD1 as a possible D gene (6 bases). The CDR3 has 13 residues. The V end lost 4 bases, the J end lost 2 bases, and 9 bases lay between the germline ends. The germline CDR1 and CDR2 sequences are SEHNR and FQNEAQ (reference sequence).

The V gene is TRBV19, the J gene TRBJ1-2; 8 bases line up with TRBD1. Trimming at V came to 5 bases and at J to 3 bases, leaving 5 bases not matched to a gene. CDR1 and CDR2 from the germline V gene are LNHDA and SQIVND (reference sequence). The length of the CDR3 is 14 residues. CDR3 residues: CASSGDRHHYGYTF. The CDR3 DNA reads TGTGCCAGTAGTGGGGACAGGCACCACTATGGCTACACCTTC.

The rearrangement links TRBV5-1 to TRBJ2-7; 10 bases are a match to TRBD1. J gave up 4 bases and V 2 bases, and 6 bases lay outside the gene matches. The V gene's germline CDR1 is SGHRS and CDR2 YFSETQ. The CDR3 contains 15 residues. The CDR3 protein is CASSFEGTGVYEQYF. CDR3 nucleotide sequence: TGCGCCAGCAGCTTCGAGGGGACAGGGGTTTACGAGCAGTACTTC.

This rearrangement joins TRBV6-5 to TRBJ2-6, with D perhaps TRBD1 (6 bases). CDR3 length: 15 residues. V shed 4 bases and J shed 2 bases, with 9 bases lying between them. Per the germline V gene, CDR1 is MNHEY and CDR2 is SVGAGI. CDR3 region: CASSLQGTGANVLTF. DNA of the CDR3: TGTGCCAGCAGTTTACAGGGAACTGGGGCCAACGTCCTGACTTTC.